The entry below describes one T cell receptor (beta chain). TCRdb reprocessed the 5' RACE reads via MiXCR and lists one record per CDR3 protein. The sample includes about 90,000 distinct CDR3 sequences, about 14% of them seen just once. This entry is derived from a study of T-cell memory formation after mild COVID-19. The V gene's germline CDR1 is SGDLS and CDR2 YYNGEE. With 3 bases clipped from V and 8 bases from J, the junction kept 5 bases outside the gene matches. CDR3 size: 13 residues. The genes are TRBV9 and TRBJ2-1; 7 bases are shared with TRBD1. The receptor was derived from a man aged 18 to 30 who had mild COVID-19 (a few samples of this study predate the infection). Cell type and time point are not known. The sequenced material came from PBMCs or a T cell subset sorted from them (not recorded which). As DNA, the CDR3 is TGTGCCAGCAGCGGACAGGGTACCCATGAGCAGTTCTTC. The encoded protein is CASSGQGTHEQFF.